This TCR beta chain was sequenced for a study of blood T cell repertoires in COVID-19. Using immunoSEQ multiplex PCR, the repertoire was profiled, and TCRdb retains in-frame clones only, with some absent. Of roughly 150,000 clones listed, about 89% are singletons. This sequence was found in an elderly man with acute or convalescent COVID-19. Material: peripheral blood.

CDR3 nucleotides: TGTGCCAGTACGAGAACTAGCGGGAGAATAACACCCAATGAGCAGTTCTTC. Translated, it gives CASTRTSGRITPNEQFF. This chain uses TRBV19 with TRBJ2-1, with 11 bases aligning to TRBD2. This CDR3 is built from 17 residues. V shed 7 bases and J 6 bases; nucleotides not matched to a gene: 14. CDR1 LNHDA and CDR2 SQIVND come from the germline V gene (reference sequence).